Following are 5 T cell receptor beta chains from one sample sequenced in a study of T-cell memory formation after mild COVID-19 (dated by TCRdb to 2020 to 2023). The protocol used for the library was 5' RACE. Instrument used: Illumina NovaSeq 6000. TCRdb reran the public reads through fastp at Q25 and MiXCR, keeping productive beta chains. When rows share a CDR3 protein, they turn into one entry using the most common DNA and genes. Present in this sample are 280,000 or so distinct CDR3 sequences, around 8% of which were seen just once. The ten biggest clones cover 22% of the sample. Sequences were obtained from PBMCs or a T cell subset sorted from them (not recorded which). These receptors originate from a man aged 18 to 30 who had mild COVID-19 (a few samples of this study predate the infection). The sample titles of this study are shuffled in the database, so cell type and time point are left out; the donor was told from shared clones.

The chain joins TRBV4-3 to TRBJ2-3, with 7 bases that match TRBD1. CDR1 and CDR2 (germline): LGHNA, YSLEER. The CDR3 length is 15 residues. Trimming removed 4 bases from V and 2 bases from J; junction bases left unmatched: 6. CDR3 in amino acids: CASSRGQSNTDTQYF. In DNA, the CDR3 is TGCGCCAGCAGCCGGGGACAGAGTAACACAGATACGCAGTATTTT.

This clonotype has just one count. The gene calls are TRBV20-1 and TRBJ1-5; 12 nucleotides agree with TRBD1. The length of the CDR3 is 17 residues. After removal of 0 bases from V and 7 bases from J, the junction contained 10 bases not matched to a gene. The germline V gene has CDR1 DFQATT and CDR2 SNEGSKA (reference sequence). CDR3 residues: CSARDPGQGAIKQPQHF. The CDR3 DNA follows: TGCAGTGCTAGAGACCCGGGACAGGGGGCTATCAAGCAGCCCCAGCATTTT.

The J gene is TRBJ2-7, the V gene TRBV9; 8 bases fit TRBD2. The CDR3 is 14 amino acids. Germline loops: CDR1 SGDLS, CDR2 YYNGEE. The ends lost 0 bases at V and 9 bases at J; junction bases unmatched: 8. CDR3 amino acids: CASSVDSAGGLQYF. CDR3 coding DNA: TGTGCCAGCAGCGTAGATTCTGCGGGGGGTTTGCAGTACTTC.

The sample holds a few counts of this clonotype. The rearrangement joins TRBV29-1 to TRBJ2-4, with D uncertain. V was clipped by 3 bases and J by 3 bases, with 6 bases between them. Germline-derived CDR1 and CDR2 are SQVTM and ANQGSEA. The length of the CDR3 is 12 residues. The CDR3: CSVDFDKNIQYF. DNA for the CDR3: TGCAGCGTTGACTTCGACAAAAACATTCAGTACTTC.

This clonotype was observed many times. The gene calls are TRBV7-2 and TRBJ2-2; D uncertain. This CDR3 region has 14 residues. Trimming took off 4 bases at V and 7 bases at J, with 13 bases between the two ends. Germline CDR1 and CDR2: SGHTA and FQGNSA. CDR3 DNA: TGTGCCAGCAGCTCTCAAATCATCCTCGGGGAGCTGTTTTTT. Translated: CASSSQIILGELFF.